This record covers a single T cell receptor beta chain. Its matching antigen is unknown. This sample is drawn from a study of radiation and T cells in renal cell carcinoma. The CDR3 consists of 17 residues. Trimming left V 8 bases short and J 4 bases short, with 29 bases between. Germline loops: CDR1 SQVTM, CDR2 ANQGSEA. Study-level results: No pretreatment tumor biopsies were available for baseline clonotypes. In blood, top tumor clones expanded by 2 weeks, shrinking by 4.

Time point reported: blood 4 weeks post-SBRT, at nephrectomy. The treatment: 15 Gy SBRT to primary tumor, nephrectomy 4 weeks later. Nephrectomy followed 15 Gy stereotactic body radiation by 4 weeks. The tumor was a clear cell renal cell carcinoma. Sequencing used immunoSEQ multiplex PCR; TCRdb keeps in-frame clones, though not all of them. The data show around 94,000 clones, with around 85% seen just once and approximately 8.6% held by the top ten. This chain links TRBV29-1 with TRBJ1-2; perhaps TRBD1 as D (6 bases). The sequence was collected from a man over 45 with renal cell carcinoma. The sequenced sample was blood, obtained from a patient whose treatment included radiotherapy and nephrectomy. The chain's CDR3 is CSPFSGAPGRFLYGYTF. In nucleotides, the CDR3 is TGCAGCCCCTTCTCGGGGGCGCCAGGACGGTTTCTCTATGGCTACACCTTC.